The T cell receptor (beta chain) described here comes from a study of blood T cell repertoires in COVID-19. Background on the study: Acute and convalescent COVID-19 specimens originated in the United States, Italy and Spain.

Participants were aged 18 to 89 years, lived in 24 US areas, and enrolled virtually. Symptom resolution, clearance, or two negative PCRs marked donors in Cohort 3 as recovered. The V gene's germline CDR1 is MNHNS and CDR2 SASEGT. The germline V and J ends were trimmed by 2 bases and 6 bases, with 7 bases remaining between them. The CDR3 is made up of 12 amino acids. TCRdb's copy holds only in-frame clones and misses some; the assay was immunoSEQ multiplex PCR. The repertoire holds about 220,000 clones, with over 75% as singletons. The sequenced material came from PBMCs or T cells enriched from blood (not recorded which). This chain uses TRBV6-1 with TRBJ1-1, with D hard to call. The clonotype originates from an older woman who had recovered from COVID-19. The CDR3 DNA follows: TGTGCCAGCAGTGAAAGGAGGGCTGAAGCTTTCTTT. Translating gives CASSERRAEAFF.